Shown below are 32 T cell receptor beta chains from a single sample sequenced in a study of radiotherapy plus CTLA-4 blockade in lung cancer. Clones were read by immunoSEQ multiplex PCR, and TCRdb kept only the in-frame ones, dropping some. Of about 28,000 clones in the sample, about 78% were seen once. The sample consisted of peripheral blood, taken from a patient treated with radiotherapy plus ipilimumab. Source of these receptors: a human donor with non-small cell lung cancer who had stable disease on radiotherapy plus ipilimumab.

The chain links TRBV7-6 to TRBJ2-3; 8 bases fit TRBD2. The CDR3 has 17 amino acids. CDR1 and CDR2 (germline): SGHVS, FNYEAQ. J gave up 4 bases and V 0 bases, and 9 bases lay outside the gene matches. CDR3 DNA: TGTGCCAGCAGCTTAGCATCCGGGGGGGGACGGGCAGATACGCAGTATTTT. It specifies CASSLASGGGRADTQYF.

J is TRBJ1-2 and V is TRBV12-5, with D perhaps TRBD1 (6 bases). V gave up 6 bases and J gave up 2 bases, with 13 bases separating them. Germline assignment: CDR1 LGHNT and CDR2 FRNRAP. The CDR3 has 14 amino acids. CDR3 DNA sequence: TGTGCTAGTGGGCCCTCACAGGGAAACTATGGCTACACCTTC. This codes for CASGPSQGNYGYTF.

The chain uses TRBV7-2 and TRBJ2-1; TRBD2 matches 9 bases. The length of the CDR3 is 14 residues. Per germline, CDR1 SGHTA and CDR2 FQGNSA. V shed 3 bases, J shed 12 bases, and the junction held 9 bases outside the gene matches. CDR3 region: CASSLMRGGIGQFF. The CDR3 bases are TGTGCCAGCAGCTTGATGCGGGGGGGCATTGGGCAGTTCTTC.

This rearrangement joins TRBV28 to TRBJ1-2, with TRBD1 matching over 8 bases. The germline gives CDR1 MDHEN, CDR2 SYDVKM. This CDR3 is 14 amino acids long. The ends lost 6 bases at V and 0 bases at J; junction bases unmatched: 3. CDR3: CASRQDRANYGYTF. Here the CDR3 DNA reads TGTGCCAGCAGACAGGACAGGGCTAACTATGGCTACACCTTC.

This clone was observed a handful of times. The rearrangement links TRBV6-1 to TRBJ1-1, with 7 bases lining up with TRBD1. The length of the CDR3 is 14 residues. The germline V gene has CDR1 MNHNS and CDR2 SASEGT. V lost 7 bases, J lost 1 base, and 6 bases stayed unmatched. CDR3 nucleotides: TGTGCCAGCACTCCCGACAGGGCGAACACTGAAGCTTTCTTT. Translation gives CASTPDRANTEAFF.

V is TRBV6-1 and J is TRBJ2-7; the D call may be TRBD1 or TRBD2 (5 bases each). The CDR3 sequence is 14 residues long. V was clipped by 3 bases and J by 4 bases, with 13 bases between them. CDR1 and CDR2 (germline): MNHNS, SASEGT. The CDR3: CASSDRGVRYEQYV. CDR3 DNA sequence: TGTGCCAGCAGTGATCGGGGCGTCCGTTACGAGCAGTACGTC.

This CDR3 reads CASSLRTTQSGYTF. Here the CDR3 DNA reads TGTGCCAGCAGCTTGAGGACCACCCAGTCGGGCTACACCTTC. The chain recombines TRBV5-4 with TRBJ1-2; the D is unclear. Germline V gene sequence: CDR1 SGHNT, CDR2 YYREEE (reference sequence). This CDR3 spans 14 amino acids. Trimming removed 1 base from V and 8 bases from J, with 15 bases in between.

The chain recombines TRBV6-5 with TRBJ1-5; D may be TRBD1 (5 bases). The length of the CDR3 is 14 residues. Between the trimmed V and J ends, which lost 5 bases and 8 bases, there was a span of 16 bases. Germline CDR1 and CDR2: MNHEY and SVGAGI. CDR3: CASSLARGTEPQHF. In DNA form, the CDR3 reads TGTGCCAGCAGTCTCGCACGGGGCACGGAGCCCCAGCATTTT.

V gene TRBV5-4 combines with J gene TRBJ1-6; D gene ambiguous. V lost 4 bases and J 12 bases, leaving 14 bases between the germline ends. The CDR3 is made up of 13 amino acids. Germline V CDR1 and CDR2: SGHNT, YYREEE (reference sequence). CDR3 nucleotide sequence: TGTGCCAGCAGCAGGATACGGGAGGGACCCCTCCACTTT. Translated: CASSRIREGPLHF. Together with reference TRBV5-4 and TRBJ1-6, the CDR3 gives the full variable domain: ETGVTQSPTHLIKTRGQQVTLRCSSQSGHNTVSWYQQALGQGPQFIFQYYREEENGRGNFPPRFSGLQFPNYSSELNVNALELDDSALYLCASSRIREGPLHFGNGTRLTVT.

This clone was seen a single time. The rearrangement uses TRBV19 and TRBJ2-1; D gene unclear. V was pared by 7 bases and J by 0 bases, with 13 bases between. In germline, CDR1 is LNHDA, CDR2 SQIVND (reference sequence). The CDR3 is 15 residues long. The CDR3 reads CASMPTVRSYNEQFF. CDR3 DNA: TGTGCCAGTATGCCTACTGTTCGCTCCTACAATGAGCAGTTCTTC.

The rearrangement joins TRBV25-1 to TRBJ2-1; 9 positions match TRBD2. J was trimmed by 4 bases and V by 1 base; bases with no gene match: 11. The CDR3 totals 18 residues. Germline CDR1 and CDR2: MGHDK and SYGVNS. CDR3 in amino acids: CASSESGLAGGPYNEQFF. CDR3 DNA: TGTGCCAGCAGTGAATCGGGACTGGCGGGGGGGCCATACAATGAGCAGTTCTTC.

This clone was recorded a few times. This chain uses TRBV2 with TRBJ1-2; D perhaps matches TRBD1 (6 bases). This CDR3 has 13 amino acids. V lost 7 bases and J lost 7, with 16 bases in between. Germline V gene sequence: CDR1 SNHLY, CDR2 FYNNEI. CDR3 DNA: TGTGCCAGCACCCAAGGGAGGACAGCTGGCTACACCTTC. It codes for CASTQGRTAGYTF. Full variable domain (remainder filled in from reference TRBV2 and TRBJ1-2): EPEVTQTPSHQVTQMGQEVILRCVPISNHLYFYWYRQILGQKVEFLVSFYNNEISEKSEIFDDQFSVERPDGSNFTLKIRSTKLEDSAMYFCASTQGRTAGYTFGSGTRLTVV.

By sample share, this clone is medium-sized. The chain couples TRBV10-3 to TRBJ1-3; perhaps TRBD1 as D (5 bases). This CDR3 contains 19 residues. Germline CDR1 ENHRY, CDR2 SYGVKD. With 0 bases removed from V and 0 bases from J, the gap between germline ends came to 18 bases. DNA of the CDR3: TGTGCCATCAGTGAGTCGGAGAAGACAGTGAGAAACTCTGGAAACACCATATATTTT. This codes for CAISESEKTVRNSGNTIYF.

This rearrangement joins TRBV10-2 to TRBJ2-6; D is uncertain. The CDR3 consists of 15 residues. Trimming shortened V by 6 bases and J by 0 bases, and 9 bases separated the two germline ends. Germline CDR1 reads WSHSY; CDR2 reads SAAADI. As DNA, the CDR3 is TGCGCCAGCAGGGATAGGCCCTCTGGGGCCAACGTCCTGACTTTC. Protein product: CASRDRPSGANVLTF.

CDR3 loop: CASSLVVFSQGARTDTQYF. CDR3 DNA: TGTGCCAGCAGCTTAGTGGTTTTCAGTCAGGGGGCGCGGACAGATACGCAGTATTTT. The chain has TRBV11-2 and TRBJ2-3, with TRBD1 matching 8 bases. This CDR3 is built from 19 residues. The V gene's germline CDR1 is SGHAT and CDR2 FQNNGV. After removal of 1 base from V and 3 bases from J, the junction contained 15 bases not matched to a gene.

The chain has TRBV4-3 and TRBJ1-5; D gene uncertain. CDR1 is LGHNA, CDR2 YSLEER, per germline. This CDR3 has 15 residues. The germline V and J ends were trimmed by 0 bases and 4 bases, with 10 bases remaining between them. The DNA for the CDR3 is TGCGCCAGCAGCCAAGAAATATATGCGAATCAGCCCCAGCATTTT. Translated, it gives CASSQEIYANQPQHF.

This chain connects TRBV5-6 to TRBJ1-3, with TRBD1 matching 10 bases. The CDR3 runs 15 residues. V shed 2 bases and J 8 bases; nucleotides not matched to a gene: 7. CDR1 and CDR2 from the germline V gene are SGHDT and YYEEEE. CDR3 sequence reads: CASSFGQGGFDTIYF. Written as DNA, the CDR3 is TGTGCCAGCAGCTTTGGACAGGGGGGCTTTGACACCATATATTTT.

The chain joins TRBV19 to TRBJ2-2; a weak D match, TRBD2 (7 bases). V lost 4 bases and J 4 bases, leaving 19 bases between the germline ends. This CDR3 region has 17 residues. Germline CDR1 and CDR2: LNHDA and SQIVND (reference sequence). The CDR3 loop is CASSKPPERDITGELFF. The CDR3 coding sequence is TGTGCCAGTAGTAAGCCCCCCGAGCGGGACATCACCGGGGAGCTGTTTTTT.

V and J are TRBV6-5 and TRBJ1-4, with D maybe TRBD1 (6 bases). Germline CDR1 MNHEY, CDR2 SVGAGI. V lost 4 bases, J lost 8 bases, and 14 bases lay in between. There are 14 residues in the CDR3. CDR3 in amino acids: CASSSGGAREKLFF. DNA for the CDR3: TGTGCCAGCAGTTCCGGGGGGGCAAGGGAAAAACTGTTTTTT.

CDR3 bases: TGTGCCAGCAGCGTCCAGGGGAACTCTGGAAACACCATATATTTT. Encoded protein: CASSVQGNSGNTIYF. The chain carries TRBV9 and TRBJ1-3, with D possibly TRBD1 on 6 matching bases. V lost 2 bases to trimming and J lost 0 bases, with 9 bases between them. The CDR3 contains 15 residues. Per germline, CDR1 SGDLS and CDR2 YYNGEE. Filled out from reference TRBV9 and TRBJ1-3, the complete variable domain reads DSGVTQTPKHLITATGQRVTLRCSPRSGDLSVYWYQQSLDQGLQFLIQYYNGEERAKGNILERFSAQQFPDLHSELNLSSLELGDSALYFCASSVQGNSGNTIYFGEGSWLTVV.

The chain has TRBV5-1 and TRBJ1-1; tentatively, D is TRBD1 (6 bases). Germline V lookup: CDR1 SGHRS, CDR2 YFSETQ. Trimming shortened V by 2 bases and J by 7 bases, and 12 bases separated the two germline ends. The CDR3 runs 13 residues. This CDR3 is CASSFQGWNEAFF. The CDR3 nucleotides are TGCGCCAGCAGCTTCCAGGGGTGGAATGAAGCTTTCTTT.

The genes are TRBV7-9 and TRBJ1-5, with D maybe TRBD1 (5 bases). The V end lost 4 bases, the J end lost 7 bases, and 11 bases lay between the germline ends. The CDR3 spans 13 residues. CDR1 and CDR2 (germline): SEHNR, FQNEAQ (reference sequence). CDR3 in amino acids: CASSSQGDQPQHF. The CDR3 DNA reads TGTGCCAGCAGCTCCCAAGGGGACCAGCCCCAGCATTTT.

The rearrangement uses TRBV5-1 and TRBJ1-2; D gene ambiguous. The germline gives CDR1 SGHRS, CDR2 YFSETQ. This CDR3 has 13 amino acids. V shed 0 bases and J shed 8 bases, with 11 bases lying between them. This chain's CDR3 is CASSLASTGGYTF. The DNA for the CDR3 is TGCGCCAGCAGCTTGGCCAGCACGGGCGGCTACACCTTC.

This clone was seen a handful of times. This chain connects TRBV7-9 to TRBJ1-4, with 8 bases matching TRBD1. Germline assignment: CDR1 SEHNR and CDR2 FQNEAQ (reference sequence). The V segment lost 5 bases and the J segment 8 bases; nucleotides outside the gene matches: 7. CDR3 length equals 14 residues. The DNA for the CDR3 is TGTGCCAGCAGCCGGACAGGGTTAGGCGAAAAACTGTTTTTT. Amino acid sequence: CASSRTGLGEKLFF. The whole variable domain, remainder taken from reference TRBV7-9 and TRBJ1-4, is DTGVSQNPRHKITKRGQNVTFRCDPISEHNRLYWYRQTLGQGPEFLTYFQNEAQLEKSRLLSDRFSAERPKGSFSTLEIQRTEQGDSAMYLCASSRTGLGEKLFFGSGTQLSVL.

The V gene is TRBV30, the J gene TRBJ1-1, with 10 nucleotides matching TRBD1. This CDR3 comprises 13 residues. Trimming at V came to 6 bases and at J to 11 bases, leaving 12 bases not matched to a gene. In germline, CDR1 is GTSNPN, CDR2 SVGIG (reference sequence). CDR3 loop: CACPGQGVIGAFF. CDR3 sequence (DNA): TGTGCCTGTCCTGGACAGGGGGTAATCGGCGCTTTCTTT.

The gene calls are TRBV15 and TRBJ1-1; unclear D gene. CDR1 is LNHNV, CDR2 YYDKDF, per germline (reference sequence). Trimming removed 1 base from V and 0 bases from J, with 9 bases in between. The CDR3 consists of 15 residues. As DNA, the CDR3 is TGTGCCACCAGCAGAGGGTACAGCATGAACACTGAAGCTTTCTTT. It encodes CATSRGYSMNTEAFF.

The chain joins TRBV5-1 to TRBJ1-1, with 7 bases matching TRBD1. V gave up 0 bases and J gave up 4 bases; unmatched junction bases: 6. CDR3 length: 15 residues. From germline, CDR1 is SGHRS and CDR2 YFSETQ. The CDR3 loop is CASSLGQGMSTEAFF. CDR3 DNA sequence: TGCGCCAGCAGCTTGGGACAGGGTATGAGCACTGAAGCTTTCTTT.

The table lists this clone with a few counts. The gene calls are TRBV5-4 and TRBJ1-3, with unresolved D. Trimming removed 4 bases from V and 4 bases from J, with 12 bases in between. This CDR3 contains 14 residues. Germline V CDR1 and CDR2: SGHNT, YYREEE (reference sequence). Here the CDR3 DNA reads TGTGCCAGCAGCCCGGATCCCGGCGGAAACACCATATATTTT. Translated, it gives CASSPDPGGNTIYF.

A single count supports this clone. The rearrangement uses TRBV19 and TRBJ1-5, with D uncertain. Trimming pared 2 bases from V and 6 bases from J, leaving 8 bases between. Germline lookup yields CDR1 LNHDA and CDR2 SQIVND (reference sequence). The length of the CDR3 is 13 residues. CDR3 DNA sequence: TGTGCCAGTAGTATACAGGAGGGTCAGCCCCAGCATTTT. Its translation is CASSIQEGQPQHF.

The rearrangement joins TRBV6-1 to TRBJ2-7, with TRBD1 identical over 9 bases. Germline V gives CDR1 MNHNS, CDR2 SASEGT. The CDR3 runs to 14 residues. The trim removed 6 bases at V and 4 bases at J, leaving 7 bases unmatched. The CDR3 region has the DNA TGTGCCAGCAGCTCGAATGACAGGGGGTACGAGCAGTACTTC. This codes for CASSSNDRGYEQYF.

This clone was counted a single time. CDR3 DNA sequence: TGTGCCAGCTCCAGGCAGGATAATTCACCCCTCCACTTT. It codes for CASSRQDNSPLHF. The chain is built from TRBV25-1 and TRBJ1-6; D uncertain. The germline V and J ends were trimmed by 8 bases and 5 bases, with 10 bases remaining between them. The germline V gene has CDR1 MGHDK and CDR2 SYGVNS. The CDR3 runs to 13 residues.

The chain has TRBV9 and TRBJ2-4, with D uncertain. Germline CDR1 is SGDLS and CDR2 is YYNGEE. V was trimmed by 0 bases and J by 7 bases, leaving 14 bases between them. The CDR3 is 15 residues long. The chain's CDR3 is CASSVASGGHNIQYF. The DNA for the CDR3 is TGTGCCAGCAGCGTAGCCTCGGGCGGTCACAACATTCAGTACTTC.